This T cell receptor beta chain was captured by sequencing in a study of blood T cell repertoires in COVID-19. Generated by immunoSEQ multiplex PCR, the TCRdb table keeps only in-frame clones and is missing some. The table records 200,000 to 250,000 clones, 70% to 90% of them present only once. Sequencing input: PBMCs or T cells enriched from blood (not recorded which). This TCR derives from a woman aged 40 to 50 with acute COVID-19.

The CDR3 region has the DNA TGTGCCAGCAGCTTCGGGGCCGGGGAGCTGTTTTTT. As protein: CASSFGAGELFF. This chain joins TRBV11-2 and TRBJ2-2; D is possibly TRBD2 (5 bases). Trimming took 3 bases from V and 6 from J, leaving 5 bases between them. The CDR3 totals 12 residues. The germline CDR1 and CDR2 sequences are SGHAT and FQNNGV.